This TCR beta chain was sequenced during a study of beta chain features in type 1 diabetes (dated by TCRdb to the late 2010s). At the level of the whole study: Mean age, gender distribution, total cell number and subset yield were not different between patients and healthy donors. Whereas all 30 or so donors provided naive and central memory subsets, regulatory and stem cell-like memory subsets were isolated from just 8 patients and about eight healthy donors. A total of around 110,000,000 sorted cells were examined across all samples, and a strong correlation was observed between cell number per subset and RNA yield. The study compared the TCRB repertoires of sorted circulating CD4+ T cell subsets in recently diagnosed type 1 diabetes patients with those in matched healthy donors.

Summary of the overall study and its limitations: A moderate but significant shortening of TCRB CDR3 length was observed in type 1 diabetes patients in all four CD4+ subsets. Fewer insertions and more nucleotide deletions at VDJ recombination sites were observed in patients with type 1 diabetes, implying thymic rearrangement abnormalities. Naive, central memory and regulatory TCRB repertoires appeared to be more similar among patients than among healthy donors. Shorter templates might be favored by PCR, yet because patient and control samples were amplified and corrected together, any such skew would affect both groups equally. Sequencing cDNA rather than genomic DNA could over-represent highly expressing activated cells, although activation and CD3 levels did not differ between groups. Only small numbers of individuals were included in the HLA sub-analyses, which left unresolved whether HLA type had any influence on TCRB rearrangement.

The CDR3 sequence holds 15 residues, the cysteine and phenylalanine included. Only the CDR3 part of the read is kept: 45 bases, read in frame from the first base. From V the trimming removes 4 bases and from J it removes 4 bases, while the gene matches leave 9 bases of the junction unaccounted for. Looking up the germline V gene (reference sequence) yields CDR1 SEHNR and CDR2 FQNEAQ. Each donor gave one peripheral blood draw, averaging around 0.11 L, which was collected into heparinised tubes. Using a panel that included CD45RO, CCR7, CD25, CD127, CD95 and CD27, naive, central memory, regulatory and stem cell-like memory CD4+ T cells were sorted on a BD FACSAria II. A purity above 98% was achieved for all sorted populations. PBMCs were isolated immediately by Lymphoprep density gradient centrifugation and stained directly without culture. So that batch effects would be minimized, each experiment stained and sorted samples in pairs, pairing one healthy donor with one patient.

This clone has just a few counts. The antigen it binds to is not known. The input lacks base qualities; no much larger clone sits a single base away. All of the isolated RNA was reverse transcribed with the High Capacity cDNA Reverse Transcription Kit, so expressed TCRB transcripts were sequenced. Deep immunoSEQ sequencing was applied to naive, central memory and regulatory T cell samples, giving an average of approximately 3.8 million total reads per sample. Sorted cells were lysed in RLT buffer and RNA was extracted with DNase-treated RNeasy Micro or Mini kits, depending on cell number. Each cell subset was processed separately to prevent cross-contamination, with patient and healthy donor samples processed together. TCRB sequences were amplified from cDNA with the immunoSEQ multiplex PCR, producing 87-bp fragments spanning the CDR3 region. The amplicons were sequenced using the Illumina HiSeq platform. In the original analysis: Synthetic template baselines were used to correct PCR bias computationally, reads within Hamming distance 2 were collapsed, and singletons that could not be merged were discarded. Reads were aligned against IMGT so that V, D and J genes, CDR3 length and insertions or deletions at six rearrangement sites could be assigned. Clonotype counts were normalized to sorted cell number within each subset before computing true diversity and Gini coefficients with the tcR R package. The overlap coefficient, calculated on TCRB nucleotide sequences, was used to quantify repertoire sharing. The immuneACCESS repertoire file appears here via TCRdb, limited to in-frame rearrangements. These files lack a portion of the clones; in checked studies, under half of the deficit traces to unresolved V genes, and the cause of the others is not known. The D gene and trimming were derived from the DNA, and the V and J assignments and clone size from that table. This sample has almost 350,000 clones in its table, and 9.3% of those were observed once. The top ten constitute about 1% of the sample.

The receptor was derived from a man under 40 with type 1 diabetes. Material for sequencing was central memory CD4+ T cells from blood. The V gene is TRBV7-9 and the J gene is TRBJ1-1; 7 junctional bases match TRBD1. The nucleotide sequence is given as TGTGCCAGCAGCTCGACAGGGCTCCTGGGCACTGAAGCTTTCTTT. This translates into CASSSTGLLGTEAFF. Extended through the reference TRBV7-9 and TRBJ1-1 proteins, this CDR3 yields the full variable domain: DTGVSQNPRHKITKRGQNVTFRCDPISEHNRLYWYRQTLGQGPEFLTYFQNEAQLEKSRLLSDRFSAERPKGSFSTLEIQRTEQGDSAMYLCASSSTGLLGTEAFFGQGTRLTVV.